The sequence of this T cell receptor (beta chain) was determined in a study of blood T cell repertoires in COVID-19. Trimming took 5 bases from V and 7 from J; bases not matched to a gene: 5. CDR3 length: 15 amino acids. The germline CDR1 and CDR2 sequences are SNHLY and FYNNEI. Sequencing used immunoSEQ multiplex PCR; TCRdb keeps in-frame clones, though not all of them. Of 200,000 to 300,000 clones in the sample, approximately 90% were seen once. Recruitment covered under 25 US areas and drew participants whose ages spanned roughly 18 to 100 years. The rearrangement uses TRBV2 and TRBJ1-6; 10 bases align to TRBD1. The specimen was PBMCs or T cells enriched from blood (not recorded which). This clonotype originated in a woman in her 30s who had recovered from COVID-19. CDR3 sequence: CASSLGTGVNSPLHF. The CDR3 DNA reads TGTGCCAGCAGTCTGGGGACAGGGGTCAATTCACCCCTCCACTTT. The variable domain in full, completed from reference TRBV2 and TRBJ1-6, reads EPEVTQTPSHQVTQMGQEVILRCVPISNHLYFYWYRQILGQKVEFLVSFYNNEISEKSEIFDDQFSVERPDGSNFTLKIRSTKLEDSAMYFCASSLGTGVNSPLHFGNGTRLTVT.